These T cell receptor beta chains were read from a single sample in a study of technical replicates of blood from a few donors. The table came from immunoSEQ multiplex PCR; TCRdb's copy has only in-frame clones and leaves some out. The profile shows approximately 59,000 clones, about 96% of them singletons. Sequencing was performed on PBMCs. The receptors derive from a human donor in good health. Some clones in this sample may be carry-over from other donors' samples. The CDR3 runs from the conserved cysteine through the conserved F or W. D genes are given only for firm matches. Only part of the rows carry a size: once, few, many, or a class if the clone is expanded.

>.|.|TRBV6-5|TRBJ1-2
CASSYGSGYGYTF
TGTGCCAGCAGTTACGGGAGCGGATATGGCTACACCTTC
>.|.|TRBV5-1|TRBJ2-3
CASSPMAGPGRTDTQYF
TGCGCCAGCAGCCCCATGGCGGGACCCGGTAGGACAGATACGCAGTATTTT
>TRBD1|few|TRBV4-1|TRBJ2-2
CASSHDGRTGGYTGELFF
TGCGCCAGCAGCCATGATGGACGGACAGGGGGGTACACCGGGGAGCTGTTTTTT
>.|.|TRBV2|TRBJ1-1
CASSAGGAEAFF
TGTGCCAGCAGTGCGGGGGGCGCTGAAGCTTTCTTT
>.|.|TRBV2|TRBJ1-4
CASSEGWQTSEKLFF
TGTGCCAGCAGTGAAGGTTGGCAAACATCGGAAAAACTGTTTTTT
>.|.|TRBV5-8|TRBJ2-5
CASRGPRGGLETQYF
TGTGCCAGCAGGGGCCCGAGGGGGGGCCTTGAGACCCAGTACTTC
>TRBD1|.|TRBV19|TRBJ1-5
CASSSTGARQPQHF
TGTGCCAGTAGCTCTACAGGGGCGAGGCAGCCCCAGCATTTT
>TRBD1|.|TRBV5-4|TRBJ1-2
CASSHRDRGNYGYTF
TGTGCCAGCAGCCACCGGGACAGGGGGAACTATGGCTACACCTTC
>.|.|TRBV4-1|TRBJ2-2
CASSPNPSGTGELFF
TGCGCCAGCAGCCCCAACCCCAGCGGGACCGGGGAGCTGTTTTTT
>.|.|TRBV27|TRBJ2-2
CASSSVNTGELFF
TGTGCCAGCAGTTCCGTGAACACCGGGGAGCTGTTTTTT
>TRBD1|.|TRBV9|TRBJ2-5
CASSGGTVEETQYF
TGTGCCAGCAGCGGAGGGACAGTAGAAGAGACCCAGTACTTC
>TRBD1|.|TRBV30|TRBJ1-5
CAWSGGTGEHQPQHF
TGTGCCTGGAGTGGAGGGACAGGGGAGCATCAGCCCCAGCATTTT
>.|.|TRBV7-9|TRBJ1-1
CASSEGQTMNTEAFF
TGTGCCAGCAGCGAAGGACAGACCATGAACACTGAAGCTTTCTTT
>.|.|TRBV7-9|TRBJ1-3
CASSSQGTGNTIYF
TGTGCCAGCAGCTCCCAGGGAACTGGAAACACCATATATTTT
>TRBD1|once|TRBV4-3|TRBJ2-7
CASSQSDRGNYEQYF
TGCGCCAGCAGCCAATCGGACAGGGGTAATTACGAGCAGTACTTC
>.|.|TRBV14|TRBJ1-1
CASSLGINTEAFF
TGTGCCAGCAGCCTCGGGATAAACACTGAAGCTTTCTTT
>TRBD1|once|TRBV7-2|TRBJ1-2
CASSRTGGYGYTF
TGTGCCAGCAGCCGGACAGGGGGGTATGGCTACACCTTC
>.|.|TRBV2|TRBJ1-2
CASSEAVGRYGYTF
TGTGCCAGCAGTGAAGCGGTGGGCCGCTATGGCTACACCTTC
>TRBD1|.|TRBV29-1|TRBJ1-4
CSVLDRVNEKLFF
TGCAGCGTCCTTGACAGGGTCAATGAAAAACTGTTTTTT
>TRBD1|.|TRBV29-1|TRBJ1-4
CSVRCPRRQGSMPTNEKLFF
TGCAGCGTCAGATGTCCCCGACGACAGGGGAGTATGCCAACTAATGAAAAACTGTTTTTT
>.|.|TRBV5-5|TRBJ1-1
CASSRSFLESNTEAFF
TGTGCCAGCAGCCGTTCGTTTTTAGAATCGAACACTGAAGCTTTCTTT
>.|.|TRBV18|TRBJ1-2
CASSVTGTQGGYTF
TGTGCCAGCTCAGTAACCGGGACACAGGGTGGCTACACCTTC
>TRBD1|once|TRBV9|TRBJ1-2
CASSVGVSRGQDGYTF
TGTGCCAGCAGCGTAGGGGTCTCCAGGGGGCAGGATGGCTACACCTTC
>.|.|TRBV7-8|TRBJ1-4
CASRRDLSNEKLFF
TGTGCCAGCAGGCGGGACCTCAGTAATGAAAAACTGTTTTTT
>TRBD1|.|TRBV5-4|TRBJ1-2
CASSPTGPSNYGYTF
TGTGCCAGCAGCCCGACAGGGCCATCCAACTATGGCTACACCTTC
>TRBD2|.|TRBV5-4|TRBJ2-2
CASSSDIAGVDTGELFF
TGTGCCAGCAGCTCGGACATAGCGGGAGTCGACACCGGGGAGCTGTTTTTT
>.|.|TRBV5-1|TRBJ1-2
CASSLEAGLYGYTF
TGCGCCAGCAGCTTGGAGGCAGGACTCTATGGCTACACCTTC
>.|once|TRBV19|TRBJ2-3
CASSISSSVGDTDTQYF
TGTGCCAGTAGTATATCGTCTAGCGTCGGAGACACAGATACGCAGTATTTT
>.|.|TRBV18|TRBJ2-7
CASSPGEAYEQYF
TGTGCCAGCTCACCCGGGGAGGCCTACGAGCAGTACTTC
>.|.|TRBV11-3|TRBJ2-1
CASSLAGAYNEQFF
TGTGCCAGCAGCTTAGCGGGGGCCTACAATGAGCAGTTCTTC
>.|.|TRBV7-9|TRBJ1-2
CASSSIRGWEGYTF
TGTGCCAGCAGCTCAATCAGGGGATGGGAGGGCTACACCTTC
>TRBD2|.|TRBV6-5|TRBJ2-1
CASSFSGGGAHNEQFF
TGTGCCAGCAGTTTCAGTGGCGGGGGGGCCCACAATGAGCAGTTCTTC
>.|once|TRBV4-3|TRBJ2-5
CASSQEWVRGSQETQYF
TGCGCCAGCAGCCAAGAATGGGTTAGGGGTAGCCAAGAGACCCAGTACTTC
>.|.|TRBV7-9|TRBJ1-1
CASSVTMNTEAFF
TGTGCCAGCAGCGTGACAATGAACACTGAAGCTTTCTTT
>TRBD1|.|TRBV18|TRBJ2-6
CASSPWPDRAISGANVLTF
TGTGCCAGCTCACCTTGGCCGGACAGGGCCATCTCTGGGGCCAACGTCCTGACTTTC
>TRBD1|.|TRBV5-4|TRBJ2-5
CASRPWDSQETQYF
TGTGCCAGCAGGCCCTGGGACAGTCAAGAGACCCAGTACTTC
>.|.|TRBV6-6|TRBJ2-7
CASGSPLEQYF
TGTGCCAGCGGCTCTCCGCTGGAGCAGTACTTC
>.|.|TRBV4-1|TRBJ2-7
CASSQVPSILGYEQYF
TGCGCCAGCAGCCAGGTACCTAGCATCCTTGGCTACGAGCAGTACTTC
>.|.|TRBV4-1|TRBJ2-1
CASSQALSEMEQFF
TGCGCCAGCAGCCAAGCCCTGAGCGAAATGGAGCAGTTCTTC
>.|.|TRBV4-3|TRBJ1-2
CASSQEFREVYYGYTF
TGCGCCAGCAGCCAAGAATTCCGGGAGGTTTACTATGGCTACACCTTC
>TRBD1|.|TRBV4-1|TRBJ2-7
CASSQEVQGKDEQYF
TGCGCCAGCAGCCAAGAAGTACAGGGGAAGGACGAGCAGTACTTC
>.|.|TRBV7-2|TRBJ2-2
CASSLVWGEAYTGELFF
TGTGCCAGCAGCTTAGTCTGGGGGGAGGCTTACACCGGGGAGCTGTTTTTT
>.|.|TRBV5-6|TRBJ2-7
CASSLGTTYEQYF
TGTGCCAGCAGCTTGGGGACTACCTACGAGCAGTACTTC
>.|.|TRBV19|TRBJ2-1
CASTAGNAYNEQFF
TGTGCCAGTACAGCAGGGAACGCCTACAATGAGCAGTTCTTC
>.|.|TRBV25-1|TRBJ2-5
CASSGVMAPGETQYF
TGTGCCAGCAGTGGGGTAATGGCCCCGGGGGAGACCCAGTACTTC
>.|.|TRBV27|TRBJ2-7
CASSLFPPLARGNEQYF
TGTGCCAGCAGTTTATTTCCACCGCTGGCCCGGGGGAACGAGCAGTACTTC
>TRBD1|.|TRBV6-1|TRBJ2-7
CASRETTGGVYAQYF
TGTGCCAGCAGGGAAACAACAGGGGGCGTATACGCCCAGTACTTC
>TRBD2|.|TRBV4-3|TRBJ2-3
CASSQSGGAADTQYF
TGCGCCAGCAGCCAGAGCGGGGGGGCAGCCGATACGCAGTATTTT
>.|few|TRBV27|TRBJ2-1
CASSSRPGSGLGDEQFF
TGTGCCAGCAGTTCCCGCCCCGGCTCGGGTCTTGGCGATGAGCAGTTCTTC
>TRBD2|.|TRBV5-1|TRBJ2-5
CASSPGRVAGGRQETQYF
TGCGCCAGCAGCCCTGGAAGGGTAGCGGGAGGCCGACAAGAGACCCAGTACTTC
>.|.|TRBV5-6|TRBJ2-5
CASSLDSGNLWTQYF
TGTGCCAGCAGCTTGGACAGCGGAAACCTGTGGACCCAGTACTTC
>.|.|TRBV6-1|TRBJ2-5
CASSEQRTGGETQYF
TGTGCCAGCAGTGAACAGAGAACTGGAGGAGAGACCCAGTACTTC
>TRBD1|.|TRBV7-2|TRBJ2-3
CASSRLGQVADTQYF
TGTGCCAGCAGCCGGCTCGGACAGGTGGCAGATACGCAGTATTTT
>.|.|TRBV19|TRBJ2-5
CASRPDWEETQYF
TGTGCCAGTAGGCCAGACTGGGAAGAGACCCAGTACTTC
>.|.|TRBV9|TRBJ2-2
CASSVRMRDTGELFF
TGTGCCAGCAGCGTCCGAATGCGAGACACCGGGGAGCTGTTTTTT
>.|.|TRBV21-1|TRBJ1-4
CASSKQGGAEKLFF
TGTGCCAGCAGCAAACAGGGGGGAGCTGAAAAACTGTTTTTT
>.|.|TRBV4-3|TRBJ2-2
CASSPRLSANTGELFF
TGCGCCAGCAGCCCCCGACTAAGCGCGAACACCGGGGAGCTGTTTTTT
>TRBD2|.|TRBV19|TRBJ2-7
CASRPGLGSYEQYF
TGTGCCAGTAGACCGGGACTAGGATCCTACGAGCAGTACTTC
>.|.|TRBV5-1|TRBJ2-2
CASSPGGENTGELFF
TGCGCCAGCAGCCCCGGCGGGGAGAACACCGGGGAGCTGTTTTTT